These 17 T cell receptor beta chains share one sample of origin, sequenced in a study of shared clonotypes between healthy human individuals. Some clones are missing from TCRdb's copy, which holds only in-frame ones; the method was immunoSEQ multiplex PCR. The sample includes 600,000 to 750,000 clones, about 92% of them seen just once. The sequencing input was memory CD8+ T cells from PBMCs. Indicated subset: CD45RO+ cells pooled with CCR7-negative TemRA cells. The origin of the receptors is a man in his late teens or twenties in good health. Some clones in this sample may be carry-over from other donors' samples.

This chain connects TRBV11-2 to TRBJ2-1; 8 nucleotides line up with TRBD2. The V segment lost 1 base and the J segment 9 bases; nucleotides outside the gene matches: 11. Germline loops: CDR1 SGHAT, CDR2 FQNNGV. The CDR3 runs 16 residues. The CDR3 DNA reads TGTGCCAGCAGCTTAGCCCCCGGAGCGGGAGCGGTTGAGCAGTTCTTC. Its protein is CASSLAPGAGAVEQFF.

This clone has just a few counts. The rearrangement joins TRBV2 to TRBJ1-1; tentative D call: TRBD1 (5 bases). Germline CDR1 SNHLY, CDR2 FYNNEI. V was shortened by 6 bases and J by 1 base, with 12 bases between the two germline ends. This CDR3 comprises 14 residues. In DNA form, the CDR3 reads TGTGCCAGCAGGCAAGTAGGGGCGAACACTGAAGCTTTCTTT. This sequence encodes CASRQVGANTEAFF.

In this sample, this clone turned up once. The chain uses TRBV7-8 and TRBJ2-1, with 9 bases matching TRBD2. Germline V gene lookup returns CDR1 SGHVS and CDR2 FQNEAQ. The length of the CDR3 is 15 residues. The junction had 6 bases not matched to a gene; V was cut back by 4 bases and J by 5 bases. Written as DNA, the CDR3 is TGTGCCAGCAGCTCCTCTAGCGGGATGAACAATGAGCAGTTCTTC. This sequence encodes CASSSSSGMNNEQFF.

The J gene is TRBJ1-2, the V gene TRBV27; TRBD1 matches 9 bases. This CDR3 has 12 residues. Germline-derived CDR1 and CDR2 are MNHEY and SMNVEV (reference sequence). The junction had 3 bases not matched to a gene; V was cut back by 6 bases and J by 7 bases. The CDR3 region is CASSWDRVGYTF. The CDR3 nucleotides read TGTGCCAGCAGCTGGGACAGGGTTGGCTACACCTTC.

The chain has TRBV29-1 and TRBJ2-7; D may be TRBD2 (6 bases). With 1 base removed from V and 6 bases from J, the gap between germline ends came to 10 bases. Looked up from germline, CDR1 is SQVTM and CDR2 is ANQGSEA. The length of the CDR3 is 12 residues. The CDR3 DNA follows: TGCAGCGTTGAAGCGGGGGAGTTCGAGCAGTACTTC. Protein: CSVEAGEFEQYF.

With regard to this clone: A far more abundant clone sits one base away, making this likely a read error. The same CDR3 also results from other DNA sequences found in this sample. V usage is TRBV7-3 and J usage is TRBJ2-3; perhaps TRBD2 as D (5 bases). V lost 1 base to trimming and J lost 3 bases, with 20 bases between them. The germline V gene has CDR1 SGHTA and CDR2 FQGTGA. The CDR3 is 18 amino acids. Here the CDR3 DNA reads TGTGCCAGCAGCTTAAATTCGGCAACGCCTACTAGTACAGATACGCAGTATTTT. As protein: CASSLNSATPTSTDTQYF.

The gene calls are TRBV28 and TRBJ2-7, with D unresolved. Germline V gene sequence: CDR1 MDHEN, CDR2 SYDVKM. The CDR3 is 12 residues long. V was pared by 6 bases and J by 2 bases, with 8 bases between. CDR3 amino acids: CASSPSAYEQYF. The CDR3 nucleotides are TGTGCCAGCAGCCCGTCCGCCTACGAGCAGTACTTC.

CDR3 sequence (DNA): TGTGCCAGCAGGGACAGGGGAGATTGGGAGACCCAGTACTTC. Amino acid sequence: CASRDRGDWETQYF. The chain uses TRBV27 and TRBJ2-5, with TRBD1 matching 9 bases. The CDR3 consists of 14 residues. V lost 6 bases to trimming and J lost 5 bases; unmatched junction nucleotides: 7. Looked up from germline, CDR1 is MNHEY and CDR2 is SMNVEV (reference sequence).

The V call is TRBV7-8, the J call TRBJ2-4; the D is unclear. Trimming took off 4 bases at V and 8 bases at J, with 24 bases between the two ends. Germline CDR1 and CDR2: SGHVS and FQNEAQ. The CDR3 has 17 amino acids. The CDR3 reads CASSSRWAGRDLDIQYF. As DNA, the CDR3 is TGTGCCAGCAGCTCGCGGTGGGCTGGGCGAGATTTGGACATTCAGTACTTC.

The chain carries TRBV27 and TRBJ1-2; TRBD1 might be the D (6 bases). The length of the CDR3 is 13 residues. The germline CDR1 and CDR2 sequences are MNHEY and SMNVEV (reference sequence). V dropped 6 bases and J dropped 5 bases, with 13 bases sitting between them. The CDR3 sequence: CASSLGQRYGYTF. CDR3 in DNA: TGTGCCAGCAGCCTAGGACAGAGATATGGCTACACCTTC.

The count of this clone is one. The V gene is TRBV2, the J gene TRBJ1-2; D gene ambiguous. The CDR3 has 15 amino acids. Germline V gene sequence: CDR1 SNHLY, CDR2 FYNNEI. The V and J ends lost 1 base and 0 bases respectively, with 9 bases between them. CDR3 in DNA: TGTGCCAGCAGTGAAGAAGGGTTAGCTAACTATGGCTACACCTTC. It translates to CASSEEGLANYGYTF.

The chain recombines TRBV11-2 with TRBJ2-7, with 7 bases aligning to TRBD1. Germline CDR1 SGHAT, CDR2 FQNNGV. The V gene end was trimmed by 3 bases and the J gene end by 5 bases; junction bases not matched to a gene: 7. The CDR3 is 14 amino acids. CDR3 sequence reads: CASSFTGAPDEQYF. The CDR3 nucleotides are TGTGCCAGCAGCTTCACAGGGGCTCCCGACGAGCAGTACTTC. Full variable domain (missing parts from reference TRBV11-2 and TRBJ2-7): EAGVAQSPRYKIIEKRQSVAFWCNPISGHATLYWYQQILGQGPKLLIQFQNNGVVDDSQLPKDRFSAERLKGVDSTLKIQPAKLEDSAVYLCASSFTGAPDEQYFGPGTRLTVT.

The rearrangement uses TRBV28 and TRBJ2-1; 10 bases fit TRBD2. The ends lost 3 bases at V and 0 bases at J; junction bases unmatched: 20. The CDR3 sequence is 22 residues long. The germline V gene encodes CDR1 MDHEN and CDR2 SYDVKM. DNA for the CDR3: TGTGCCAGCAGTTTGGGGAGAATAGGGGGTAGCGGGAGGCCGAGCTCCTACAATGAGCAGTTCTTC. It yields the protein CASSLGRIGGSGRPSSYNEQFF.

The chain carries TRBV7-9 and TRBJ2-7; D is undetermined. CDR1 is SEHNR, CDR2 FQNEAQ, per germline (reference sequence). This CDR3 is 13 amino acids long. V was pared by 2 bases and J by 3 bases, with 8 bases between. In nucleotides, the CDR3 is TGTGCCAGCAGCTTATCTGGAAACTACGAGCAGTACTTC. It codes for CASSLSGNYEQYF. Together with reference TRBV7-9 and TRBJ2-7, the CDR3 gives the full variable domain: DTGVSQNPRHKITKRGQNVTFRCDPISEHNRLYWYRQTLGQGPEFLTYFQNEAQLEKSRLLSDRFSAERPKGSFSTLEIQRTEQGDSAMYLCASSLSGNYEQYFGPGTRLTVT.

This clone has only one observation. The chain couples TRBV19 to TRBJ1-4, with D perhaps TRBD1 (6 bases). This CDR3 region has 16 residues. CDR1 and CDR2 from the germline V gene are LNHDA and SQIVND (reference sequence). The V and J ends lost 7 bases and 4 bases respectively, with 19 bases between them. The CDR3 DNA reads TGTGCCAGTAAGGTGGGGGCCCATCGGAGTAATGAAAAACTGTTTTTT. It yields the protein CASKVGAHRSNEKLFF.

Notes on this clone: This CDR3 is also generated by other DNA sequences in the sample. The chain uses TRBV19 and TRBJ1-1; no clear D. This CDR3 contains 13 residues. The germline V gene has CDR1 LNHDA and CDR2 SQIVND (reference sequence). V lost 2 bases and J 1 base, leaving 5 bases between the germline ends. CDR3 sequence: CASSIWGNTEAFF. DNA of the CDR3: TGTGCCAGTAGTATATGGGGGAACACTGAAGCTTTCTTT. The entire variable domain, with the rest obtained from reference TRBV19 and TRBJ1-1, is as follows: DGGITQSPKYLFRKEGQNVTLSCEQNLNHDAMYWYRQDPGQGLRLIYYSQIVNDFQKGDIAEGYSVSREKKESFPLTVTSAQKNPTAFYLCASSIWGNTEAFFGQGTRLTVV.

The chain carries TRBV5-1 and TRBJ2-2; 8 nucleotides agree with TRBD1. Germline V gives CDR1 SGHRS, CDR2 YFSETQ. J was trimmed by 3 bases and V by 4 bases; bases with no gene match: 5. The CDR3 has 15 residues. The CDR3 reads CASSPGQGHTGELFF. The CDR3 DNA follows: TGCGCCAGCAGCCCTGGACAGGGCCACACCGGGGAGCTGTTTTTT.